The 10 T cell receptor beta chains listed next were all sequenced from one sample in a study of blood T cell repertoires in COVID-19. Profiled with immunoSEQ multiplex PCR; TCRdb holds only in-frame clones, not every one. The table lists roughly 150,000 clones, around 89% of them singletons, with 2.5% to 3% in the top ten. Sequencing input: peripheral blood. The origin of the receptors is a man in his 60s with active or convalescent COVID-19.

The chain carries TRBV7-9 and TRBJ1-2, with TRBD1 identical over 12 bases. Germline V lookup: CDR1 SEHNR, CDR2 FQNEAQ (reference sequence). This CDR3 spans 15 amino acids. Germline trimming cut 4 bases from V and 7 bases from J; bases unmatched to any gene: 7. The CDR3 bases are TGTGCCAGCAGCTCGGGACAGGGGGCGCTTGGTGGCTACACCTTC. As protein: CASSSGQGALGGYTF.

This chain connects TRBV28 to TRBJ2-7, with a tentative D call TRBD2 (6 bases). CDR1 and CDR2 from the germline V gene are MDHEN and SYDVKM. CDR3 length equals 18 residues. V lost 7 bases and J lost 1, with 26 bases in between. CDR3 nucleotide sequence: TGTGCCAGCACCACCGCCCCTGGGAGCTCAGGGAGGTCCTACGAGCAGTACTTC. Translating gives CASTTAPGSSGRSYEQYF.

This chain joins TRBV7-2 and TRBJ2-5, with 10 nucleotides matching TRBD1. CDR1 and CDR2 from the germline V gene are SGHTA and FQGNSA. CDR3 size: 15 residues. The junction had 4 bases not matched to a gene; V was cut back by 1 base and J by 5 bases. As DNA, the CDR3 is TGTGCCAGCAGCTTAGGGGACAGGGGTTGGGAGACCCAGTACTTC. This sequence encodes CASSLGDRGWETQYF.

On this clone: Other DNA sequences in this sample translate to the same CDR3. The chain couples TRBV10-3 to TRBJ1-1; 9 bases are shared with TRBD1. The germline CDR1 and CDR2 sequences are ENHRY and SYGVKD. The CDR3 is made up of 13 amino acids. Trimming at V came to 5 bases and at J to 4 bases, leaving 2 bases not matched to a gene. The CDR3 spells CAISRQGGTEAFF. The DNA for the CDR3 is TGTGCCATCAGTCGACAGGGGGGCACTGAAGCTTTCTTT.

This chain links TRBV5-4 with TRBJ1-2; the match to TRBD1 covers 7 bases. Germline V lookup: CDR1 SGHNT, CDR2 YYREEE (reference sequence). Trimming removed 4 bases from V and 6 bases from J; junction bases left unmatched: 15. The CDR3 consists of 16 residues. The CDR3 is CASSERYPGTVDGYTF. Here the CDR3 DNA reads TGTGCCAGCAGCGAAAGATACCCCGGGACAGTAGATGGCTACACCTTC.

The rearrangement uses TRBV4-1 and TRBJ2-3; 8 bases agree with TRBD1. The V gene's germline CDR1 is MGHRA and CDR2 YSYEKL. This CDR3 is built from 17 residues. The V and J ends lost 1 base and 4 bases, in that order; junction bases with no gene match: 10. The CDR3 DNA follows: TGCGCCAGCAGCCAAGGGCAGGGGGCTAACCTACCAGATACGCAGTATTTT. This sequence encodes CASSQGQGANLPDTQYF.

The chain uses TRBV14 and TRBJ2-7, with 7 positions matching TRBD2. V gave up 8 bases and J gave up 3 bases; unmatched junction bases: 4. Germline V gives CDR1 SGHDN, CDR2 FVKESK. The CDR3 loop spans 12 amino acids. The CDR3 bases are TGTGCCAGCGGGGGGGAGATCTACGAGCAGTACTTC. This sequence encodes CASGGEIYEQYF.

This chain uses TRBV24-1 with TRBJ1-5, with 9 positions matching TRBD1. J was trimmed by 6 bases and V by 7 bases; bases with no gene match: 6. The germline gives CDR1 KGHDR, CDR2 SFDVKD. The CDR3 is 14 amino acids. DNA for the CDR3: TGTGCCACCAGCCACGGACAGGGGAGTCAGCCCCAGCATTTT. Translating it yields CATSHGQGSQPQHF.

The genes are TRBV19 and TRBJ1-4; possible D gene TRBD1, 5 bases. Germline V gives CDR1 LNHDA, CDR2 SQIVND (reference sequence). Trimming took 7 bases from V and 0 from J, leaving 15 bases between them. The CDR3 loop spans 16 amino acids. The chain's CDR3 is CASTSRGSATNEKLFF. For the CDR3, the DNA is TGTGCCAGTACCTCTCGGGGGTCTGCAACTAATGAAAAACTGTTTTTT.

The rearrangement links TRBV27 to TRBJ2-2; D is possibly TRBD2 (7 bases). V dropped 4 bases and J dropped 4 bases, with 10 bases sitting between them. Germline V CDR1 and CDR2: MNHEY, SMNVEV (reference sequence). The length of the CDR3 is 14 residues. Written as DNA, the CDR3 is TGTGCCAGCAGTTCTAGGGGGGGCACCGGGGAGCTGTTTTTT. This codes for CASSSRGGTGELFF.